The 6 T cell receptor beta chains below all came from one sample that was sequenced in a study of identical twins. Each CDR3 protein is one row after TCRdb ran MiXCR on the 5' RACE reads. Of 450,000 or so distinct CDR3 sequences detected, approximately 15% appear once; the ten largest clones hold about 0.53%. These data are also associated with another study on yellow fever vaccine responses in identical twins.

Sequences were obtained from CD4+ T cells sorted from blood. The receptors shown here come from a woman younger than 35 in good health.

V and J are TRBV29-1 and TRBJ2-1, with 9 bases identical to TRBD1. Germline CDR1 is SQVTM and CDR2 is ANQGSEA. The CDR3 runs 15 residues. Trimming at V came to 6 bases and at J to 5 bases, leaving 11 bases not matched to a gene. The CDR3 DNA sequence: TGCAGCGTGCTCGGGAGACAGGGGGTTAACAATGAGCAGTTCTTC. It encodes CSVLGRQGVNNEQFF.

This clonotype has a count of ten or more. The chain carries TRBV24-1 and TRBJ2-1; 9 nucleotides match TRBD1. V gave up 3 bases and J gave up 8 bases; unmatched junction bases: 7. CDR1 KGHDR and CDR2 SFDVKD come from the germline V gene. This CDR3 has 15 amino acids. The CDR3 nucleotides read TGTGCCACCAGTGATAATGGACAGGGGAATGATGAGCAGTTCTTC. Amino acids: CATSDNGQGNDEQFF.

The CDR3 nucleotides are TGCGCCAGCAGCCAAGATAGGAATAGCCGGTCCTACGAGCAGTACTTC. This translates into CASSQDRNSRSYEQYF. V and J are TRBV4-3 and TRBJ2-7; the D is unclear. V lost 0 bases to trimming and J lost 1 base, with 13 bases between them. The length of the CDR3 is 16 residues. The germline V gene encodes CDR1 LGHNA and CDR2 YSLEER.

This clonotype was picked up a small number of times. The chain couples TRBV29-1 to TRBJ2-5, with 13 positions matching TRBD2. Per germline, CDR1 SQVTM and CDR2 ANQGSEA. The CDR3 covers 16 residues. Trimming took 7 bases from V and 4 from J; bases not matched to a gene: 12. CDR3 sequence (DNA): TGCAGCGCCCCCGTTTTGACTAGCGGGAGGTCAGAGACCCAGTACTTC. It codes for CSAPVLTSGRSETQYF. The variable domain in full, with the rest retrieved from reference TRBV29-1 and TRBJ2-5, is SAVISQKPSRDICQRGTSLTIQCQVDSQVTMMFWYRQQPGQSLTLIATANQGSEATYESGFVIDKFPISRPNLTFSTLTVSNMSPEDSSIYLCSAPVLTSGRSETQYFGPGTRLLVL.

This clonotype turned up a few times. Here the CDR3 DNA reads TGTGCCAGCAGCCAAGTGTCAGGGACCTATGGCTACACCTTC. It is translated as CASSQVSGTYGYTF. V is TRBV3-1 and J is TRBJ1-2, with D perhaps TRBD1 (5 bases). Germline V gives CDR1 LGHDT, CDR2 YNNKEL (reference sequence). The CDR3 runs 14 residues. The germline V and J ends were trimmed by 1 base and 4 bases, with 10 bases remaining between them.

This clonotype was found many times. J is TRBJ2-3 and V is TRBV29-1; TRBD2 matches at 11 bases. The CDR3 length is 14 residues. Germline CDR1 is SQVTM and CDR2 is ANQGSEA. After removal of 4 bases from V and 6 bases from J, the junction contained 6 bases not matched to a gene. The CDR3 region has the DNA TGCAGCGTTGGGCTAGCGGGAGGATTGGATACGCAGTATTTT. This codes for CSVGLAGGLDTQYF.